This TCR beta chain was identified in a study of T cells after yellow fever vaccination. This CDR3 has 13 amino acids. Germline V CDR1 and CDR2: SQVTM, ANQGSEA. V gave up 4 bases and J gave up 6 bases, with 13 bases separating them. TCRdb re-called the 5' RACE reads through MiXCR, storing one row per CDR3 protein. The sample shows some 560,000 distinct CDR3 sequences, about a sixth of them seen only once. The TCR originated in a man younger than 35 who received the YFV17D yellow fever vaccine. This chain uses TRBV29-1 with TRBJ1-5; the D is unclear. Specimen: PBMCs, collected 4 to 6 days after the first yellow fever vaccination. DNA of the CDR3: TGCAGCGTTGTATCGGGGAGCGGTCAGCCCCAGCATTTT. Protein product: CSVVSGSGQPQHF.